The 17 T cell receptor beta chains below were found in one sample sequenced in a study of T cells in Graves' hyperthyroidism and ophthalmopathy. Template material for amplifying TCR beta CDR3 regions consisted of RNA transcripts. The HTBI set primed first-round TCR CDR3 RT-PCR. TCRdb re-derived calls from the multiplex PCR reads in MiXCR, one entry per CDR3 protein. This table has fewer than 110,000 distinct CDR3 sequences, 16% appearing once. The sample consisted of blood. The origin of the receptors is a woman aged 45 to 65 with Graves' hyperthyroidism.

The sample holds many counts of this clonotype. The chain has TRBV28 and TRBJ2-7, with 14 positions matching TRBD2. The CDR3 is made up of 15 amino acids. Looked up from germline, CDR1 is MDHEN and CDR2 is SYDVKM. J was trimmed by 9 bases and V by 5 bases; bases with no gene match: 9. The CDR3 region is CASSPPGLAGVGQYF. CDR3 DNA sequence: TGTGCCAGCAGTCCTCCGGGACTAGCGGGAGTAGGGCAGTACTTC.

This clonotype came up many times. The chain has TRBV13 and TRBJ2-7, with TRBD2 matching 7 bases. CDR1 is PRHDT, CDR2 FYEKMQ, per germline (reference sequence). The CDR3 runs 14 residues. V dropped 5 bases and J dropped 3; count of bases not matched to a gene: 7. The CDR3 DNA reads TGTGCCAGCAGCGGAGACAGCGGGGTCTACGAGCAGTACTTC. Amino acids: CASSGDSGVYEQYF.

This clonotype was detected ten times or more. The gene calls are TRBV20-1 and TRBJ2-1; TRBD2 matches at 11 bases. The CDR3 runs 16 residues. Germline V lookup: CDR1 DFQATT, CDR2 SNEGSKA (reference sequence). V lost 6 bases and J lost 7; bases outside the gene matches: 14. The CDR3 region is CSAGDPLAGVNNEQFF. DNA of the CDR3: TGCAGTGCCGGAGATCCACTAGCGGGAGTAAATAATGAGCAGTTCTTC.

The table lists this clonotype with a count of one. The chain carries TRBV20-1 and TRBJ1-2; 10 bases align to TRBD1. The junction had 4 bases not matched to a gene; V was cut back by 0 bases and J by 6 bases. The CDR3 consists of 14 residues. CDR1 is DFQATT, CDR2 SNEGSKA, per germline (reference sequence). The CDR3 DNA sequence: TGCAGTGCTAGAGATCGGGGACAGGGGAATGGCTACACCTTC. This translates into CSARDRGQGNGYTF.

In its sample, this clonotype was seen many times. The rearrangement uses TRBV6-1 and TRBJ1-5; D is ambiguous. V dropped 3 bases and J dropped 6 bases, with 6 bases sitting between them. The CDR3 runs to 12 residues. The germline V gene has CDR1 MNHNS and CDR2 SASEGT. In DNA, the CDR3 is TGTGCCAGCAGTGATCCGGGTCAGCCCCAGCATTTT. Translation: CASSDPGQPQHF.

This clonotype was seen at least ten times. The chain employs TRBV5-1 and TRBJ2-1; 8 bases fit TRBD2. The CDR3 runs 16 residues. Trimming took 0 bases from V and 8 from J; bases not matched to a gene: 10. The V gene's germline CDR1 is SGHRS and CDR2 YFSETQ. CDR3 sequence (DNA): TGCGCCAGCAGCTTGGATGGCGCGGGAGGATTTGATGAGCAGTTCTTC. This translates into CASSLDGAGGFDEQFF. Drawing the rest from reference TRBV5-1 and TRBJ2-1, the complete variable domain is KAGVTQTPRYLIKTRGQQVTLSCSPISGHRSVSWYQQTPGQGLQFLFEYFSETQRNKGNFPGRFSGRQFSNSRSEMNVSTLELGDSALYLCASSLDGAGGFDEQFFGPGTRLTVL.

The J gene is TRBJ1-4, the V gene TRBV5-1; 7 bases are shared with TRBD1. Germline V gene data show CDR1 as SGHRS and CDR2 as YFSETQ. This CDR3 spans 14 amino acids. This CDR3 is CVSSEDRHEEKLFF. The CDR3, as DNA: TGCGTTAGCAGCGAGGACAGGCATGAAGAAAAACTGTTTTTT.

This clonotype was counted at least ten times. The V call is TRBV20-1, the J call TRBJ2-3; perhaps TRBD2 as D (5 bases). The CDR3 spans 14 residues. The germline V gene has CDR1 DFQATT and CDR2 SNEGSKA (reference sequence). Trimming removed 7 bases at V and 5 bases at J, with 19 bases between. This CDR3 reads CSVTGLVGVDTQYF. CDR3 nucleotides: TGCAGTGTCACCGGGCTAGTCGGGGTAGATACGCAGTATTTT.

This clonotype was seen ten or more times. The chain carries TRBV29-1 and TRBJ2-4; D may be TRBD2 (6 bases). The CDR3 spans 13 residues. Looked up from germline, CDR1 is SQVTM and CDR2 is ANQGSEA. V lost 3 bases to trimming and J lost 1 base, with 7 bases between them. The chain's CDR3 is CSVEGGAKNIQYF. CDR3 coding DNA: TGCAGCGTTGAGGGAGGTGCCAAAAACATTCAGTACTTC.

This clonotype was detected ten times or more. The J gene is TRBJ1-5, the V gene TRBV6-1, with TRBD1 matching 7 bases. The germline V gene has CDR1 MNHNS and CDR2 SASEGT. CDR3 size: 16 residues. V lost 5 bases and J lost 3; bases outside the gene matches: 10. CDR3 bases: TGTGCCAGCAGTACCGGCCACAGGGGAGTCAATCAGCCCCAGCATTTT. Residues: CASSTGHRGVNQPQHF.

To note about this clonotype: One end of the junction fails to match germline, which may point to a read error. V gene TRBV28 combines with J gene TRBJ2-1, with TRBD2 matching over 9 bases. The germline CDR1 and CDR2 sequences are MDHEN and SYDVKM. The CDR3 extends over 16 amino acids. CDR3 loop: CASSSSGRNSYNDQFF. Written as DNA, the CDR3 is TGTGCCAGCAGTTCAAGCGGGAGGAATTCCTACAATGATCAGTTCTTC.

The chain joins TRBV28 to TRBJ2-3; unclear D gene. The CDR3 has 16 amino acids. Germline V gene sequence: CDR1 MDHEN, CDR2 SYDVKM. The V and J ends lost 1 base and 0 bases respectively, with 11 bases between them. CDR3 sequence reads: CASSLLLVGSTDTQYF. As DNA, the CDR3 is TGTGCCAGCAGTTTATTGTTGGTAGGAAGCACAGATACGCAGTATTTT. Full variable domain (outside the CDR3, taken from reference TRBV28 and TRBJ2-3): DVKVTQSSRYLVKRTGEKVFLECVQDMDHENMFWYRQDPGLGLRLIYFSYDVKMKEKGDIPEGYSVSREKKERFSLILESASTNQTSMYLCASSLLLVGSTDTQYFGPGTRLTVL.

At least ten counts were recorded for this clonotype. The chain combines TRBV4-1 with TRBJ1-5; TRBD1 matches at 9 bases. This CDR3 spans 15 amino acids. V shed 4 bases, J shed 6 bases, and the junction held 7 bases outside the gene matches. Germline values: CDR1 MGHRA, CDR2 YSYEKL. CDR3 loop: CASSPDRGGRQPQHF. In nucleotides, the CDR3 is TGCGCCAGCAGCCCGGACAGGGGAGGTCGTCAGCCCCAGCATTTT.

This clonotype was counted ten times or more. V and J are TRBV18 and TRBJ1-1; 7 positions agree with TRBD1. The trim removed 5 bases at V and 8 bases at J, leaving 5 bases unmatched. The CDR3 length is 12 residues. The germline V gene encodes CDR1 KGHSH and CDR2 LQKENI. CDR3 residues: CASSESGQEAFF. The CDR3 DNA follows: TGTGCCAGCTCAGAATCGGGACAGGAAGCTTTCTTT.

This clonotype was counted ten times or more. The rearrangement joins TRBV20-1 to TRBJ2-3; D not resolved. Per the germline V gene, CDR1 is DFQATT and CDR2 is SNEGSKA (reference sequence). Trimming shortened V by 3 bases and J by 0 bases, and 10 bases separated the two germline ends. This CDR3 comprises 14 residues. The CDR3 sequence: CSASFAASTDTQYF. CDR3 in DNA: TGCAGTGCTAGTTTCGCGGCGAGCACAGATACGCAGTATTTT.

CDR3 sequence: CSARDGGETNTEAFF. The CDR3 DNA reads TGCAGTGCTAGAGACGGGGGCGAAACGAACACTGAAGCTTTCTTT. J is TRBJ1-1 and V is TRBV20-1; perhaps TRBD1 as D (6 bases). Germline V lookup: CDR1 DFQATT, CDR2 SNEGSKA (reference sequence). There are 15 residues in the CDR3. With 0 bases removed from V and 1 base from J, the gap between germline ends came to 12 bases.

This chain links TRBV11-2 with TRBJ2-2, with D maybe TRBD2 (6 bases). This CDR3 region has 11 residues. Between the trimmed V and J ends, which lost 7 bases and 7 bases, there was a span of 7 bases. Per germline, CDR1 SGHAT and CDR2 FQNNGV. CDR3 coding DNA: TGTGCCAGCATCGGGGGCGGGGAGCTGTTTTTT. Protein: CASIGGGELFF.